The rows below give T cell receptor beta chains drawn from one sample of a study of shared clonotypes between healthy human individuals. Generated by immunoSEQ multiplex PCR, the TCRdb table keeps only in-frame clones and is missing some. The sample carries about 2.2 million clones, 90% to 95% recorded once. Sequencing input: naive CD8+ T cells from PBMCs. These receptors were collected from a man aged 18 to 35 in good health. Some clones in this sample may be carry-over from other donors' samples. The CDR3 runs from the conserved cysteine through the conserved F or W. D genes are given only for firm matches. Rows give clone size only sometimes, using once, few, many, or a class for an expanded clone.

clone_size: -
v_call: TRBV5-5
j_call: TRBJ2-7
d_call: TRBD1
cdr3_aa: CASSPDRGLYEQYF
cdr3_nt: TGTGCCAGCAGTCCGGACAGGGGGCTCTACGAGCAGTACTTC

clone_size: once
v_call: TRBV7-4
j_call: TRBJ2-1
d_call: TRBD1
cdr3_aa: CASSPRRDRGSDSSYNEQFF
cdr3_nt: TGTGCCAGCAGCCCCCGGCGGGACAGGGGGTCTGATAGCTCCTACAATGAGCAGTTCTTC

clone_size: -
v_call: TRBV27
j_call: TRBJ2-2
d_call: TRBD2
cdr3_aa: CASRISREGTGELFF
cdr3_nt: TGTGCCAGCAGGATCTCCCGGGAGGGCACCGGGGAGCTGTTTTTT

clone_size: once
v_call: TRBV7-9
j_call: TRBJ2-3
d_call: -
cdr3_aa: CASSPGREGYDTDTQYF
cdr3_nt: TGTGCCAGCAGCCCGGGCCGGGAAGGGTACGACACAGATACGCAGTATTTT

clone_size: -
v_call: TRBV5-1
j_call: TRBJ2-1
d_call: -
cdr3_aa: CASTRTVKDNEQFF
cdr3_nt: TGCGCCAGCACCCGGACGGTCAAAGACAATGAGCAGTTCTTC

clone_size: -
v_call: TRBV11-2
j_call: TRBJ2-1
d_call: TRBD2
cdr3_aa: CASRPKQVAGGRNEQFF
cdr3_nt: TGTGCCAGCAGACCCAAACAGGTAGCGGGAGGAAGGAATGAGCAGTTCTTC

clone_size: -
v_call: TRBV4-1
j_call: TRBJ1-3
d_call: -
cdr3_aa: CASSQEAQVFPTDGRSGNTIYF
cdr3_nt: TGCGCCAGCAGCCAAGAAGCGCAAGTCTTCCCTACGGACGGCCGCTCTGGAAACACCATATATTTT

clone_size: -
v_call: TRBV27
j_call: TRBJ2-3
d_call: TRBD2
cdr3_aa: CASSAGTILTDTQYF
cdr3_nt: TGTGCCAGCAGCGCCGGGACTATCCTCACAGATACGCAGTATTTT

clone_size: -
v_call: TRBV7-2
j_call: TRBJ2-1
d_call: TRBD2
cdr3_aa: CASTILAGGGYNEQFF
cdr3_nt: TGTGCCAGCACCATACTAGCGGGAGGGGGCTACAATGAGCAGTTCTTC

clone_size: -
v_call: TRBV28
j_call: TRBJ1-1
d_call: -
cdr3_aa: CASSPSRTWAFF
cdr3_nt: TGTGCCAGCAGTCCAAGCAGGACGTGGGCTTTCTTT

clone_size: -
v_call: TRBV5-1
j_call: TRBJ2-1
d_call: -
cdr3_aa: CASSQPPFDADSEEQFF
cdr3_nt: TGCGCCAGCAGCCAACCTCCATTCGACGCAGATTCGGAGGAGCAGTTCTTC

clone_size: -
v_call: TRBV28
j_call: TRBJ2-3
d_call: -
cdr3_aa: CASSLRTGPPSTDTQYF
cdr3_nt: TGTGCCAGCAGTCTACGGACTGGTCCCCCCAGCACAGATACGCAGTATTTT

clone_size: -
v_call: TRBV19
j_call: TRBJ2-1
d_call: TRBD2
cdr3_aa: CASSMRLAGWEQFF
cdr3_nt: TGTGCCAGTAGTATGCGACTAGCGGGATGGGAGCAGTTCTTC

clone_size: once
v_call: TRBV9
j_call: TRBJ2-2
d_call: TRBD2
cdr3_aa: CASSERERVGELFF
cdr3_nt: TGTGCCAGCAGTGAGCGGGAGAGGGTCGGGGAGCTGTTTTTT

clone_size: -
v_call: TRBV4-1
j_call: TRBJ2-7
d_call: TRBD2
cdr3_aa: CASSQDVGLAVTYEQYF
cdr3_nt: TGCGCCAGCAGCCAAGACGTCGGCCTAGCGGTTACCTACGAGCAGTACTTC

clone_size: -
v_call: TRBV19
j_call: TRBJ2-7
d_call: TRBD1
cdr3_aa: CASSPGQGAYEQYF
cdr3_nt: TGTGCCAGTAGTCCTGGACAGGGCGCCTACGAGCAGTACTTC

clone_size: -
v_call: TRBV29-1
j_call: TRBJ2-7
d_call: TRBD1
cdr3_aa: CSVVGGQGIYEQYF
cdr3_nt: TGCAGCGTTGTGGGGGGACAGGGCATATACGAGCAGTACTTC

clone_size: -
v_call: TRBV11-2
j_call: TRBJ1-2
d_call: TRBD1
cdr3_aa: CASSSLGTDYGYTF
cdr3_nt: TGTGCCAGCAGCTCCTTAGGGACAGACTATGGCTACACCTTC

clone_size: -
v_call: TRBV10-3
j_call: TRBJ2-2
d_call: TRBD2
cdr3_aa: CAISESSGRANGELFF
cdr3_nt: TGTGCCATCAGTGAGTCAAGCGGGAGGGCCAACGGGGAGCTGTTTTTT

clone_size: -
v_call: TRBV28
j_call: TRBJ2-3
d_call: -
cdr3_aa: CASSEGQNTDTQYF
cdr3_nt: TGTGCCAGCAGTGAGGGTCAGAACACAGATACGCAGTATTTT

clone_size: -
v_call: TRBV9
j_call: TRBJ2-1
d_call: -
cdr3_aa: CASSVGPANEQFF
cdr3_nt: TGTGCCAGCAGCGTAGGACCCGCCAATGAGCAGTTCTTC

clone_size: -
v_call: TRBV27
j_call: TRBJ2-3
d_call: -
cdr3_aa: CASRTYGLDTQYF
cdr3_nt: TGTGCCAGCAGGACATACGGGCTCGATACGCAGTATTTT

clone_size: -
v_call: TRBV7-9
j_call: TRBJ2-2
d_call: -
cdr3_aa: CASSLRGTGELFF
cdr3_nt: TGTGCCAGCAGCTTAAGGGGTACCGGGGAGCTGTTTTTT

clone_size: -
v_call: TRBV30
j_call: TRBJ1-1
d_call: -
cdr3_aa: CAWGRGGNTEAFF
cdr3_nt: TGTGCCTGGGGTCGGGGGGGGAACACTGAAGCTTTCTTT

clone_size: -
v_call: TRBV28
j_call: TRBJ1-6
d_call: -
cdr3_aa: CASSPRFGNNSPLHF
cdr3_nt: TGTGCCAGCAGCCCCCGCTTTGGGAATAATTCACCCCTCCACTTT

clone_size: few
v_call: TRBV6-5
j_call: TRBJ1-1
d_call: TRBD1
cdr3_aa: CASSYNRDRVAFF
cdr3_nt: TGTGCCAGCAGTTACAATCGGGACAGGGTAGCTTTCTTT

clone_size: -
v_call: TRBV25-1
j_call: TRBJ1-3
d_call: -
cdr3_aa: CASSEFSRHNRNTIYF
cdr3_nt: TGTGCCAGCAGTGAATTCTCGCGTCACAACCGAAACACCATATATTTT

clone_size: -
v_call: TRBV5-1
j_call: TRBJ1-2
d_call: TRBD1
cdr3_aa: CASSPAAGQGVPGYTF
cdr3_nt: TGCGCCAGCAGCCCCGCCGCGGGACAGGGGGTCCCCGGCTACACCTTC

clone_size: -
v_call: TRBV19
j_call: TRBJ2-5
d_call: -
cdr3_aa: CASSPRDRTQETQYF
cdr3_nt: TGTGCCAGTAGTCCGCGGGACAGAACACAAGAGACCCAGTACTTC

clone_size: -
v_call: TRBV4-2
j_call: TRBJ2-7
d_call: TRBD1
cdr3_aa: CASSQGLGQGYEQYF
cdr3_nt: TGTGCCAGCAGCCAGGGACTCGGACAGGGTTACGAGCAGTACTTC

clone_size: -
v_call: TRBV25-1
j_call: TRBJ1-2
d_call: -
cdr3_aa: CASTPSGQRNYYGYTF
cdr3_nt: TGTGCCAGCACCCCTTCCGGACAGAGAAATTATTATGGCTACACCTTC

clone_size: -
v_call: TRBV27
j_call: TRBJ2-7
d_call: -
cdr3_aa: CASSPDRTAYYEQYF
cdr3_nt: TGTGCCAGCAGCCCAGATCGGACTGCATACTACGAGCAGTACTTC

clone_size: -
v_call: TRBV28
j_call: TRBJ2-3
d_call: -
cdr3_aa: CASSDPPRDRTDTQYF
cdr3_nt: TGTGCCAGCAGTGACCCCCCACGGGACCGCACAGATACGCAGTATTTT

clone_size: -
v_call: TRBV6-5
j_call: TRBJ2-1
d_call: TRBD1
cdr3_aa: CASSYGQGSIDEQFF
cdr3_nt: TGTGCCAGCAGTTACGGACAGGGGTCTATCGATGAGCAGTTCTTC

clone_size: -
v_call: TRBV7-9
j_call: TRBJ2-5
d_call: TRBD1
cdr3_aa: CASSLQGARETQYF
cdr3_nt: TGTGCCAGCAGCTTACAGGGGGCGAGGGAGACCCAGTACTTC

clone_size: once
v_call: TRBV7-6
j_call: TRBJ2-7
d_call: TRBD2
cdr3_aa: CASSLLAGGPSYEQYF
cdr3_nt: TGTGCCAGCAGCTTATTAGCGGGAGGCCCCTCCTACGAGCAGTACTTC

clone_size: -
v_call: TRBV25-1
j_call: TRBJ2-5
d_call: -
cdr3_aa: CASSEDRNQETQYF
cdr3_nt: TGTGCCAGCAGTGAGGACAGAAACCAAGAGACCCAGTACTTC

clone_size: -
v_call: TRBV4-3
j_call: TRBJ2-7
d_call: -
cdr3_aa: CASSQGASDSYEQYF
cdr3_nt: TGCGCCAGCAGCCAAGGGGCTAGCGATTCCTACGAGCAGTACTTC

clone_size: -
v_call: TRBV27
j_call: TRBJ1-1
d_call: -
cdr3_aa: CASSWSGGFQTEAFF
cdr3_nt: TGTGCCAGCAGTTGGTCTGGTGGATTCCAAACTGAAGCTTTCTTT

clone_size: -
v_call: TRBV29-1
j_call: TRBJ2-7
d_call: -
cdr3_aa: CSVESQSYEQYF
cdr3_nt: TGCAGCGTTGAATCGCAGAGCTACGAGCAGTACTTC

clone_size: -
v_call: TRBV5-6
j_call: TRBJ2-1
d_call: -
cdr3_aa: CASSLLEQFF
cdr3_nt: TGTGCCAGCAGCTTGCTTGAGCAGTTCTTC

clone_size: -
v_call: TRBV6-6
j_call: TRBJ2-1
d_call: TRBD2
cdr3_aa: CASSFGGGVLHEQFF
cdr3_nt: TGTGCCAGCAGTTTCGGGGGAGGGGTCCTCCATGAGCAGTTCTTC

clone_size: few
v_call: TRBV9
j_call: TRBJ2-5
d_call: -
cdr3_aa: CASSVDETQYF
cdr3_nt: TGTGCCAGCAGCGTAGACGAGACCCAGTACTTC

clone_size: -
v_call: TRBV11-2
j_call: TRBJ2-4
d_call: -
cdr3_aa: CASSSRAPGAKNIQYF
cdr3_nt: TGTGCCAGCAGCTCTCGGGCCCCAGGGGCCAAAAACATTCAGTACTTC

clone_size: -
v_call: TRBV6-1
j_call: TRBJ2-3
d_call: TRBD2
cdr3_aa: CASSELTSGADTQYF
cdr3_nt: TGTGCCAGCAGTGAACTCACTAGCGGGGCAGATACGCAGTATTTT

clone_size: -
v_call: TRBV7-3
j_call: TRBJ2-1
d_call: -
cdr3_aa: CASSYRDQEDEQFF
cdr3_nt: TGTGCCAGCAGCTACCGAGACCAAGAAGATGAGCAGTTCTTC

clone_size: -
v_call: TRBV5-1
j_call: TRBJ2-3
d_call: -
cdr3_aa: CASRPFTDTQYF
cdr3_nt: TGCGCCAGCAGACCTTTCACAGATACGCAGTATTTT

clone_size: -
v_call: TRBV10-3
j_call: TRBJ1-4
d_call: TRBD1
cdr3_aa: CAIRGTGGNEKLFF
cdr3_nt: TGTGCCATCAGGGGGACAGGGGGAAATGAAAAACTGTTTTTT

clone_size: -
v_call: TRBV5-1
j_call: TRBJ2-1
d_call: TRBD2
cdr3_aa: CASSPEHSGREYNEQFF
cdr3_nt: TGCGCCAGCAGCCCAGAACATAGCGGGAGAGAATACAATGAGCAGTTCTTC

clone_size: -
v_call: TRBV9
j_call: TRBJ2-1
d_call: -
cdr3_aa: CASSEGGESYNEQFF
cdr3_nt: TGTGCCAGCAGCGAGGGGGGCGAGAGTTACAATGAGCAGTTCTTC

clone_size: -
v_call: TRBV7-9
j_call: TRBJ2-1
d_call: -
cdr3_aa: CASSLWEVSVNEQFF
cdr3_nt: TGTGCCAGCAGCCTATGGGAGGTGAGCGTCAATGAGCAGTTCTTC

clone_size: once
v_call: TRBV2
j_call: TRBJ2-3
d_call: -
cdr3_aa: CASTEVQNTDTQYF
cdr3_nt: TGTGCCAGCACTGAGGTACAGAACACAGATACGCAGTATTTT